These 20 T cell receptor beta chains were sequenced from one sample in a study of neurological immune-mediated disorders (dated by TCRdb to between 2019 and 2020). The library relied on 5' RACE. TCRdb shows the sequencer as Illumina HiSeq 2500. TCRdb trimmed the raw reads at Q25, called clones with MiXCR and kept productive beta chains. Identical CDR3 protein sequences are pooled into one entry, listed with their most common genes and DNA. The sample contains around 50,000 distinct CDR3 sequences, roughly 23% of them found a single time. Of the sample, 20% to 30% is held by the ten largest clones. Sequenced input: PBMCs. The receptors were gathered from a woman between 65 and 79 years old in good health.

This clonotype was seen many times. The chain combines TRBV6-5 with TRBJ1-3, with a possible D match to TRBD1 (5 bases). Per germline, CDR1 MNHEY and CDR2 SVGAGI. This CDR3 contains 17 residues. V dropped 0 bases and J dropped 2 bases, with 14 bases sitting between them. The CDR3 reads CASSYSFRVLAGNTIYF. DNA of the CDR3: TGTGCCAGCAGTTACTCATTCAGGGTTTTGGCTGGAAACACCATATATTTT.

This clonotype was observed many times. The V call is TRBV7-9, the J call TRBJ2-1; TRBD2 matches 13 bases. The CDR3 has 15 amino acids. CDR1 and CDR2 (germline): SEHNR, FQNEAQ (reference sequence). With V trimmed by 5 bases and J by 9 bases, 7 bases remained unmatched. CDR3 region: CASSPRTSGSGEQFF. Here the CDR3 DNA reads TGTGCCAGCAGCCCTAGGACTAGCGGGAGCGGTGAGCAGTTCTTC.

This clonotype was seen ten or more times. V usage is TRBV27 and J usage is TRBJ1-1, with D possibly matching TRBD1 (5 bases). The CDR3 extends over 13 amino acids. V lost 4 bases and J lost 1, with 7 bases in between. Per germline, CDR1 MNHEY and CDR2 SMNVEV (reference sequence). The chain's CDR3 is CASSWGRNTEAFF. The CDR3 DNA follows: TGTGCCAGCAGTTGGGGCCGGAACACTGAAGCTTTCTTT.

This clonotype was seen at least ten times. The rearrangement joins TRBV12-3 or TRBV12-4 to TRBJ2-7, with no clear D. The CDR3 spans 13 residues. Deletions cut 1 base from V and 3 bases from J, with 7 bases between. The CDR3 protein is CASSLGQNYEQYF. DNA for the CDR3: TGTGCCAGCAGTTTAGGGCAGAACTACGAGCAGTACTTC.

This clonotype was counted ten times or more. The V gene is TRBV2, the J gene TRBJ2-3, with D possibly TRBD1 on 6 matching bases. This CDR3 spans 15 amino acids. The V gene's germline CDR1 is SNHLY and CDR2 FYNNEI. Deletions cut 8 bases from V and 2 bases from J, with 17 bases between. The DNA for the CDR3 is TGTGCCAGCGAGAGGGCAGGGGCAGTCACAGATACGCAGTATTTT. Translated: CASERAGAVTDTQYF. The full variable domain, completed using reference TRBV2 and TRBJ2-3, is EPEVTQTPSHQVTQMGQEVILRCVPISNHLYFYWYRQILGQKVEFLVSFYNNEISEKSEIFDDQFSVERPDGSNFTLKIRSTKLEDSAMYFCASERAGAVTDTQYFGPGTRLTVL.

The rearrangement links TRBV7-2 to TRBJ2-1, with 7 positions matching TRBD2. This CDR3 comprises 14 residues. Germline CDR1 SGHTA, CDR2 FQGNSA. The trim removed 3 bases at V and 5 bases at J, leaving 4 bases unmatched. CDR3 DNA: TGTGCCAGCAGCTTTGGCGGGGGACACAATGAGCAGTTCTTC. Translation: CASSFGGGHNEQFF.

CDR3 amino acids: CASSLFTGQNYGYTF. The CDR3 DNA sequence: TGTGCCAGTAGCCTCTTCACCGGACAGAACTATGGCTACACCTTC. The rearrangement links TRBV19 to TRBJ1-2, with a tentative D call TRBD1 (6 bases). Germline V gene data show CDR1 as LNHDA and CDR2 as SQIVND (reference sequence). The V end lost 6 bases, the J end lost 2 bases, and 16 bases lay between the germline ends. The length of the CDR3 is 15 residues.

This clonotype came up many times. The J gene is TRBJ2-1, the V gene TRBV5-1; TRBD1 matches 7 bases. The CDR3 sequence is 17 residues long. Germline trimming cut 5 bases from V and 5 bases from J; bases unmatched to any gene: 16. CDR1 is SGHRS, CDR2 YFSETQ, per germline. The CDR3 DNA is TGCGCCAGCAGTGATGCTATGACGGGACAGTTGGACAATGAGCAGTTCTTC. Translation gives CASSDAMTGQLDNEQFF.

This clonotype appeared a few times. The chain is built from TRBV9 and TRBJ2-3; D is ambiguous. CDR3 length equals 14 residues. From germline, CDR1 is SGDLS and CDR2 YYNGEE. Trimming cost V 8 bases and J 2 bases, with 15 bases left between them. The CDR3 reads CASDIGPNTDTQYF. In DNA, the CDR3 is TGTGCCAGTGATATAGGGCCCAACACAGATACGCAGTATTTT.

A few counts support this clonotype. The chain uses TRBV12-3 or TRBV12-4 and TRBJ1-5; D is unclear. V was cut by 5 bases and J by 3 bases, with 8 bases left in between. This CDR3 region has 13 residues. The CDR3 bases are TGTGCCAGCAGTCCCAGGAACAATCAGCCCCAGCATTTT. It codes for CASSPRNNQPQHF.

The chain employs TRBV7-9 and TRBJ2-7; no clear D. Looked up from germline, CDR1 is SEHNR and CDR2 is FQNEAQ (reference sequence). V was cut by 8 bases and J by 1 base, with 15 bases left in between. The CDR3 is made up of 14 amino acids. The DNA for the CDR3 is TGTGCCAGCTGCTCTTCTGACACGTCCTACGAGCAGTACTTC. This encodes CASCSSDTSYEQYF.

As to this clonotype: A much larger clone lies one base from this, so it may be a read error. V gene TRBV3-1 combines with J gene TRBJ2-5; D could derive from TRBD1 or TRBD2 (5 bases each). Trimming pared 3 bases from V and 5 bases from J, leaving 10 bases between. Germline V gene lookup returns CDR1 LGHDT and CDR2 YNNKEL (reference sequence). This CDR3 comprises 13 residues. The CDR3 DNA sequence: TGTGCCAGCAGCCATCTGGGACCGGAGACCCAGTACTTC. This gives the protein CASSHLGPETQYF.

The table lists this clonotype with many counts. The V and J genes are TRBV14 and TRBJ2-7, with 11 bases fitting TRBD2. V lost 4 bases, J lost 5 bases, and 10 bases stayed unmatched. CDR1 is SGHDN, CDR2 FVKESK, per germline. The length of the CDR3 is 16 residues. The CDR3 spells CASSPLAGVPGDEQYF. The CDR3 DNA is TGTGCCAGCAGCCCACTAGCGGGAGTCCCCGGGGACGAGCAGTACTTC.

The genes are TRBV5-6 and TRBJ2-1; TRBD1 is a possible D gene (6 bases). V gave up 2 bases and J gave up 4 bases, with 13 bases separating them. The CDR3 sequence is 15 residues long. CDR1 is SGHDT, CDR2 YYEEEE, per germline. The DNA for the CDR3 is TGTGCCAGCAGCTTAGGGACACCCAATTACAATGAGCAGTTCTTC. It codes for CASSLGTPNYNEQFF.

This rearrangement joins TRBV28 to TRBJ1-3; D call uncertain. The CDR3 spans 16 residues. The V and J ends lost 9 bases and 0 bases respectively, with 18 bases between them. Germline values: CDR1 MDHEN, CDR2 SYDVKM. The CDR3 sequence is CASSITTGPSGNTIYF. For the CDR3, the DNA is TGTGCCAGTAGTATAACGACGGGTCCCTCTGGAAACACCATATATTTT.

This clonotype occurred many times. The V call is TRBV9, the J call TRBJ2-7; D is perhaps TRBD2 (6 bases). This CDR3 contains 14 residues. Trimming took off 2 bases at V and 2 bases at J, with 11 bases between the two ends. Germline loops: CDR1 SGDLS, CDR2 YYNGEE. The CDR3 region is CASSVTGETYEQYF. Here the CDR3 DNA reads TGTGCCAGCAGCGTTACGGGGGAGACCTACGAGCAGTACTTC.

V usage is TRBV18 and J usage is TRBJ2-3, with TRBD1 matching 9 bases. CDR3 length: 13 residues. Germline V CDR1 and CDR2: KGHSH, LQKENI. The chain's CDR3 is CDNSPPQGAPPYF. The CDR3 DNA reads TGTGACAACTCACCCCCACAGGGGGCCCCCCCGTATTTT.

This clonotype was seen more than once but under ten times. CDR3 coding DNA: TGTGCCAGCAACCTTGGACTAGCGGGGGCCAGCTCCTACGAGCAGTACGTC. Its translation is CASNLGLAGASSYEQYV. The rearrangement joins TRBV6-5 to TRBJ2-7, with TRBD2 matching over 13 bases. This CDR3 has 17 amino acids. The junction had 9 bases not matched to a gene; V was cut back by 7 bases and J by 0 bases. Germline values: CDR1 MNHEY, CDR2 SVGAGI.

At least ten counts were recorded for this clonotype. The chain is built from TRBV5-1 and TRBJ2-7, with 9 bases that match TRBD1. CDR1 is SGHRS and CDR2 is YFSETQ in the germline V gene. The CDR3 spans 14 residues. V shed 5 bases and J 0 bases; nucleotides not matched to a gene: 3. CDR3 in DNA: TGCGCCAGCAGATGGACAGGGGCCTCCTACGAGCAGTACTTC. Translating gives CASRWTGASYEQYF.

This clonotype was recorded at least ten times. This chain uses TRBV5-6 with TRBJ2-7; 10 nucleotides line up with TRBD2. The junction had 10 bases not matched to a gene; V was cut back by 4 bases and J by 6 bases. The CDR3 loop spans 15 amino acids. CDR1 and CDR2 (germline): SGHDT, YYEEEE. CDR3 DNA: TGTGCCAGCAGCGGTATAGCGGGAGGATTTTCCGAGCAGTACTTC. It encodes CASSGIAGGFSEQYF. The variable domain in full, completed from reference TRBV5-6 and TRBJ2-7, reads DAGVTQSPTHLIKTRGQQVTLRCSPKSGHDTVSWYQQALGQGPQFIFQYYEEEERQRGNFPDRFSGHQFPNYSSELNVNALLLGDSALYLCASSGIAGGFSEQYFGPGTRLTVT.